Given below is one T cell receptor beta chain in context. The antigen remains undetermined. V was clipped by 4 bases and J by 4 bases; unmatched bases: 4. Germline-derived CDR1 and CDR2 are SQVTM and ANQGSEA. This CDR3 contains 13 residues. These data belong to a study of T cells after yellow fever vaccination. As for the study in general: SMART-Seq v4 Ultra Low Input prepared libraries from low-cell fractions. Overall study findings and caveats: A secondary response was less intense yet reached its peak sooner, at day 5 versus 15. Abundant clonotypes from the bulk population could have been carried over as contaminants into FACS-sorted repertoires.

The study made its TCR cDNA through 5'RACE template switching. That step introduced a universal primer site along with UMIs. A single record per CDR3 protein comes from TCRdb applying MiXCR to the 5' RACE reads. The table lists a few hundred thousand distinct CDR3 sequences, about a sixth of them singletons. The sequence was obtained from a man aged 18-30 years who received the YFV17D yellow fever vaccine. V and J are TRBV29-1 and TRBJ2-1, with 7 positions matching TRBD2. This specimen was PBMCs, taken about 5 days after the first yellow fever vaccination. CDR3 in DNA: TGCAGCGTTGGGGGGGGGAATTACAATGAGCAGTTCTTC. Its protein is CSVGGGNYNEQFF.